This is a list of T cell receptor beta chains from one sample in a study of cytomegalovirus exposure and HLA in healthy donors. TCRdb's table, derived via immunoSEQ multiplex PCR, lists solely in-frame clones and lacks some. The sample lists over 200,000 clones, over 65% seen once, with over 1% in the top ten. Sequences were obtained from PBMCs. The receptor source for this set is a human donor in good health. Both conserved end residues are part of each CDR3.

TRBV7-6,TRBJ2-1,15,CASSLAGVIGNEQFF
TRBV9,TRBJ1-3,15,CASSKTDRAGNTIYF
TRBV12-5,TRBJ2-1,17,CASGLGGGQGLGASQFF
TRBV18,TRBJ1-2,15,CASSQSGQLNYGYTF
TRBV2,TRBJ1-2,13,CASSEAGFSGYTF
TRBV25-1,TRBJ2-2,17,CASSEVPGERNTGELFF
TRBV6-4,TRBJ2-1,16,CASSERLAGAYNEQFF
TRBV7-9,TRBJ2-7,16,CASSQEPGQTSYEQYF
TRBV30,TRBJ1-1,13,CAWSRAANTEAFF
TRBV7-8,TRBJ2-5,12,CASSLVMETQYF
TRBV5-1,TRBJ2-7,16,CASRDSAILVSPEQYF
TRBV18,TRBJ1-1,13,CASSPSGGEEAFF
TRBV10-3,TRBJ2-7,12,CAIGLVAYEQYF